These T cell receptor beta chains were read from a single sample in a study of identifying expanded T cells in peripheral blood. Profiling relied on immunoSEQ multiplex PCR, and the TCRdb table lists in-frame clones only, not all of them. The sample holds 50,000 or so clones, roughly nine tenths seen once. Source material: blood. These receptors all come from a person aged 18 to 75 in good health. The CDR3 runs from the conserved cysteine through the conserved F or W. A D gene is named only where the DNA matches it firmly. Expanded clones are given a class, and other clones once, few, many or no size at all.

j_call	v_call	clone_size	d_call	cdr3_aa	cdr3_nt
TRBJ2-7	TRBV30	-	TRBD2	CAMGLAYEQYF	TGTGCCATGGGACTAGCTTACGAGCAGTACTTC
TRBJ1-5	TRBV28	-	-	CASSLSGYGGNQPQHF	TGTGCCAGCAGTTTATCTGGGTACGGGGGAAATCAGCCCCAGCATTTT
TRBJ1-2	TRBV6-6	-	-	CASSGNYGYTF	TGTGCCAGCAGTGGAAACTATGGCTACACCTTC
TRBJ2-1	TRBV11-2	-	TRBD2	CASSLSPTSGVLNEQFF	TGTGCCAGCAGCTTATCCCCAACTAGCGGGGTGCTCAATGAGCAGTTCTTC
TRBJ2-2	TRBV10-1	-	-	CASSETGAGELFF	TGCGCCAGCAGTGAGACGGGTGCCGGGGAGCTGTTTTTT
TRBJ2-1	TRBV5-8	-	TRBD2	CASSLGAGGIGEQFF	TGTGCCAGCAGCTTGGGAGCGGGGGGGATCGGTGAGCAGTTCTTC
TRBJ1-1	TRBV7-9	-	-	CASRRKVANTEAFF	TGTGCCAGCAGACGTAAGGTAGCTAACACTGAAGCTTTCTTT
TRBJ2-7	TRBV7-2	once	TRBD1	CASSLDRGPYEQYF	TGTGCCAGCAGTCTAGACAGGGGTCCCTACGAGCAGTACTTC
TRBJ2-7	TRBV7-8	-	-	CASSSPVGAEAEQYF	TGTGCCAGCAGCTCCCCGGTGGGTGCGGAGGCCGAGCAGTACTTC
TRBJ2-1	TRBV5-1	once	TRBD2	CASSWGLAGVDEQFF	TGCGCCAGCAGCTGGGGACTAGCGGGAGTGGATGAGCAGTTCTTC
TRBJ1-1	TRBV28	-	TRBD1	CASSDGQGRRAFF	TGTGCCAGCAGCGACGGACAGGGCCGACGGGCTTTCTTT
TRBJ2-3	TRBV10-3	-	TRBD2	CAISDKRGFTDTQYF	TGTGCCATCAGTGATAAGCGGGGGTTCACAGATACGCAGTATTTT
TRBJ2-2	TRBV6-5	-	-	CASSSTYTGELFF	TGTGCCAGCAGTTCGACTTACACCGGGGAGCTGTTTTTT
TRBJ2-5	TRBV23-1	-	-	CASSHAHPRLTQYF	TGCGCCAGCAGTCATGCTCACCCAAGATTGACCCAGTACTTC
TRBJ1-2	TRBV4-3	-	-	CASSQDRGSYYGYTF	TGCGCCAGCAGCCAAGATAGGGGATCTTACTATGGCTACACCTTC
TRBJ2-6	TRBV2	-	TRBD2	CASSSRLAGGRAHSGANVLTF	TGTGCCAGCAGTAGTAGACTAGCGGGGGGCCGAGCCCACTCTGGGGCCAACGTCCTGACTTTC
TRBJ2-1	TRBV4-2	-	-	CASSQDPTKRSEQFF	TGTGCCAGCAGCCAAGACCCCACGAAGAGGAGTGAGCAGTTCTTC
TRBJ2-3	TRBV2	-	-	CASSGDSTDTQYF	TGTGCCAGCAGTGGGGACAGCACAGATACGCAGTATTTT
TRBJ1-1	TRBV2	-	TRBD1	CASSEIGGQGSEAFF	TGTGCCAGCAGTGAAATCGGGGGACAGGGATCTGAAGCTTTCTTT
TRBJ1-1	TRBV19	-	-	CASSIDRALNTEAFF	TGTGCCAGTAGTATAGACAGGGCCCTTAACACTGAAGCTTTCTTT
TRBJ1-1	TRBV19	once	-	CASSSPPWVTEAFF	TGTGCCAGTAGTAGTCCTCCCTGGGTCACTGAAGCTTTCTTT
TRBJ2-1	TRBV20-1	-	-	CSASEGNEQFF	TGCAGTGCTAGCGAGGGCAATGAGCAGTTCTTC
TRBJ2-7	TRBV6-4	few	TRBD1	CASSSRGPASYEQYF	TGTGCCAGCAGCAGCAGGGGGCCCGCTTCCTACGAGCAGTACTTC
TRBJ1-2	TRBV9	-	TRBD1	CASSPLVTGGRVDGYTF	TGTGCCAGCAGCCCCCTTGTGACAGGGGGCAGGGTAGATGGCTACACCTTC
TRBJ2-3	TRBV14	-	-	CASSQGVGENTDTQYF	TGTGCCAGCAGCCAAGGTGTGGGGGAGAACACAGATACGCAGTATTTT
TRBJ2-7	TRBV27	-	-	CASAAEYLSYEQYF	TGTGCCAGCGCGGCGGAGTACCTCTCCTACGAGCAGTACTTC
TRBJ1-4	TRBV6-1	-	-	CASSEAVRDAVPTNEKLFF	TGTGCCAGCAGTGAAGCGGTCCGGGACGCAGTGCCAACTAATGAAAAACTGTTTTTT
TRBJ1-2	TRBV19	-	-	CASSSVGYGYTF	TGTGCCAGTAGTTCGGTGGGCTATGGCTACACCTTC
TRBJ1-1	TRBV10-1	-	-	CASSEPIRRGNTEAFF	TGCGCCAGCAGTGAGCCTATAAGGAGGGGGAACACTGAAGCTTTCTTT
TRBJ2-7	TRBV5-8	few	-	CASSRLRGRDEQYF	TGTGCCAGCAGCCGACTGCGAGGGCGGGACGAGCAGTACTTC